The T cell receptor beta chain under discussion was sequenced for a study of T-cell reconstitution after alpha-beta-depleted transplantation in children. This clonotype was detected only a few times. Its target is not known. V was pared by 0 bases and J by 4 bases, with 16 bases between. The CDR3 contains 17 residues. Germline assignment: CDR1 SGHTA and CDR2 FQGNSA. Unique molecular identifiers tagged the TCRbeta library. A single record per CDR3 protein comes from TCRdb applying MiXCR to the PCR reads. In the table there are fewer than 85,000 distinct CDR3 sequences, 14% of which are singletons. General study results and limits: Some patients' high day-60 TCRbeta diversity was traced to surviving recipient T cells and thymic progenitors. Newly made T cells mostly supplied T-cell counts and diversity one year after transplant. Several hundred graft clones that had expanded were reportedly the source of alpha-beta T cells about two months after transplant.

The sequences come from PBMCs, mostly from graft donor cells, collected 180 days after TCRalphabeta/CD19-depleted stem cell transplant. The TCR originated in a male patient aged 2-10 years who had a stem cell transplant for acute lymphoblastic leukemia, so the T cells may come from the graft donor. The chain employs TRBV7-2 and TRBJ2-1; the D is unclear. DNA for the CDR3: TGTGCCAGCAGCTTAGCTAGGATCGAACGAGTGTACAATGAGCAGTTCTTC. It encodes CASSLARIERVYNEQFF.